The entry below gives a single T cell receptor (beta chain) sequence along with its context. The sample comes from a study of blood T cell repertoires in COVID-19. The table came from immunoSEQ multiplex PCR; TCRdb's copy has only in-frame clones and leaves some out. The data contain fewer than 80,000 clones, around 90% of them singletons. Germline V gene lookup returns CDR1 PRHDT and CDR2 FYEKMQ (reference sequence). V shed 3 bases and J 6 bases; nucleotides not matched to a gene: 6. The CDR3 is 14 residues long. The sequencing input was peripheral blood. The sequence came from a human donor in a cohort sampled during active COVID-19. V usage is TRBV13 and J usage is TRBJ2-7; 9 nucleotides align to TRBD1. CDR3: CASSLGQGIGEQYF. The CDR3 DNA follows: TGTGCCAGCAGCTTGGGACAGGGTATAGGCGAGCAGTACTTC.